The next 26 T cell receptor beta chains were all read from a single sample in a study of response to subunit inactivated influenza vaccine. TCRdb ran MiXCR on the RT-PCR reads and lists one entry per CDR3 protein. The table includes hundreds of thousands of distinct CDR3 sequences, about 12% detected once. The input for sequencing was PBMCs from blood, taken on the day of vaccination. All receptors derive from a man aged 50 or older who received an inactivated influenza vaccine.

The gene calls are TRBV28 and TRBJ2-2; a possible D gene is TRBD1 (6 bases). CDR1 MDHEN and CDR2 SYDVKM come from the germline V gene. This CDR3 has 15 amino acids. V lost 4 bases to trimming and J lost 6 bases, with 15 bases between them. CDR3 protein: CASSSGAMGSGELFF. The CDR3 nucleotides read TGTGCCAGCAGTTCAGGGGCGATGGGATCCGGGGAGCTGTTTTTT.

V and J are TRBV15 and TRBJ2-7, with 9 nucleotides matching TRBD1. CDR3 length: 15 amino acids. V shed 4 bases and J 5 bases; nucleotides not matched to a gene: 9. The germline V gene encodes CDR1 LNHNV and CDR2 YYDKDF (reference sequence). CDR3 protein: CATSILGTGTDEQYF. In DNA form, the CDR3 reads TGTGCCACCAGCATACTAGGGACAGGGACCGACGAGCAGTACTTC.

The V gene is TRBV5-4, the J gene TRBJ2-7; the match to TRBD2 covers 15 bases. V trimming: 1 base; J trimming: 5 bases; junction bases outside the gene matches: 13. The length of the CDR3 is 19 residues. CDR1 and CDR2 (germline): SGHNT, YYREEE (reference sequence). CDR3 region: CASSLWGTSGRRFIDEQYF. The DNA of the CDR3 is TGTGCCAGCAGCTTGTGGGGGACTAGCGGGAGGAGGTTTATCGACGAGCAGTACTTC.

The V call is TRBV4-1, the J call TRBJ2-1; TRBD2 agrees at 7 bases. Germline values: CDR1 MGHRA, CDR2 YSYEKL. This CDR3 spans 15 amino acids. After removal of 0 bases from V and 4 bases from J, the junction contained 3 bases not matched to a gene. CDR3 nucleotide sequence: TGCGCCAGCAGCCAAGAGGGACTACTTTACAATGAGCAGTTCTTC. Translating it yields CASSQEGLLYNEQFF.

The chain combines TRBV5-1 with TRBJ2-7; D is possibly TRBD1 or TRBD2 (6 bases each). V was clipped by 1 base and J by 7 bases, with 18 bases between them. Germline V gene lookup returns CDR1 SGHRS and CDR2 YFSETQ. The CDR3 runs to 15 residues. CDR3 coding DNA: TGCGCCAGCAGCTTGTCTGGGGGGCGTTCAGGGGAGCAGTACTTC. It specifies CASSLSGGRSGEQYF. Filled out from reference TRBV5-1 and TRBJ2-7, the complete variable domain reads KAGVTQTPRYLIKTRGQQVTLSCSPISGHRSVSWYQQTPGQGLQFLFEYFSETQRNKGNFPGRFSGRQFSNSRSEMNVSTLELGDSALYLCASSLSGGRSGEQYFGPGTRLTVT.

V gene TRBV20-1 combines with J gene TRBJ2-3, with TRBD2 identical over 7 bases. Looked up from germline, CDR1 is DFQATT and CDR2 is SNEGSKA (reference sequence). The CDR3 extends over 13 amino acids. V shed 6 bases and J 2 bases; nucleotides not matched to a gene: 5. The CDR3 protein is CSAPLATTDTQYF. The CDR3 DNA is TGCAGTGCCCCACTAGCGACCACAGATACGCAGTATTTT.

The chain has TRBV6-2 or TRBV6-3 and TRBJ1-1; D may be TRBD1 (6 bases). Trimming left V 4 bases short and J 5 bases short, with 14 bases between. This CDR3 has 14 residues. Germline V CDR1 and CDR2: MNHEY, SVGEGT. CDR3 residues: CASSSTQGWTEAFF. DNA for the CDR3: TGTGCCAGCAGTTCGACGCAGGGGTGGACTGAAGCTTTCTTT.

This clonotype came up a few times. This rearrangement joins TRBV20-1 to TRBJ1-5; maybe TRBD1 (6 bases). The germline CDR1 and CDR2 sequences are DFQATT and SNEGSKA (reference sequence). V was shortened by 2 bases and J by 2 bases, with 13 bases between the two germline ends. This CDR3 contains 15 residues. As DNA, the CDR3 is TGCAGTGCTAGAACAGGGTCGGACGGCAATCAGCCCCAGCATTTT. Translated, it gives CSARTGSDGNQPQHF.

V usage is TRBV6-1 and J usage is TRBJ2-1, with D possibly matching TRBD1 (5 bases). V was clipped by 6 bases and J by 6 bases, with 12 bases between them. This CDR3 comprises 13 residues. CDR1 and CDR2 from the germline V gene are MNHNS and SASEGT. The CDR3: CASSLGQFNEQFF. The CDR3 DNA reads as TGTGCCAGCAGCCTCGGACAATTCAATGAGCAGTTCTTC.

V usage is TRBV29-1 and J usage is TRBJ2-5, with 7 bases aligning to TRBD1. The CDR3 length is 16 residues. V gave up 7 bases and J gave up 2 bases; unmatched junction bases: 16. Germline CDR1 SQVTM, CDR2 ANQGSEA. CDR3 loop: CSGRSRGRLHQETQYF. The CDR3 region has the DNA TGCAGCGGGCGATCCAGGGGGAGATTACATCAAGAGACCCAGTACTTC.

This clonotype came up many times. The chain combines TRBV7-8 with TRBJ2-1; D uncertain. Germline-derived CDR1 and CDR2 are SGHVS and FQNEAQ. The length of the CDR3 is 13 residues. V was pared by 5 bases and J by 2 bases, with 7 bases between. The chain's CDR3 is CASSPLTYNEQFF. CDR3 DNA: TGTGCCAGCAGCCCCTTGACCTACAATGAGCAGTTCTTC.

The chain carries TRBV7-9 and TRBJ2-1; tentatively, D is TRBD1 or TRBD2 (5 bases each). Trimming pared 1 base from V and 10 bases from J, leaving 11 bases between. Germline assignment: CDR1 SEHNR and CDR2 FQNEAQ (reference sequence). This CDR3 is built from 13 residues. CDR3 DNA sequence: TGTGCCAGCAGCTTAGGGGACGCTCACGAGCAGTTCTTC. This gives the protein CASSLGDAHEQFF. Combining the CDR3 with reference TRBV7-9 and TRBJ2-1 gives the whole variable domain DTGVSQNPRHKITKRGQNVTFRCDPISEHNRLYWYRQTLGQGPEFLTYFQNEAQLEKSRLLSDRFSAERPKGSFSTLEIQRTEQGDSAMYLCASSLGDAHEQFFGPGTRLTVL.

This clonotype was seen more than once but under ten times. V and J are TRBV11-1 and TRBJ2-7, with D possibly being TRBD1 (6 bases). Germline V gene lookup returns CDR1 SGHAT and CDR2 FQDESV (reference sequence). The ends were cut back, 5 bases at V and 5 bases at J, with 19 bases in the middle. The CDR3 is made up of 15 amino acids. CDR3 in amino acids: CASSINRVISDEQYF. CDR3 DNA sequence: TGTGCCAGCAGCATTAACAGGGTAATCAGTGACGAGCAGTACTTC.

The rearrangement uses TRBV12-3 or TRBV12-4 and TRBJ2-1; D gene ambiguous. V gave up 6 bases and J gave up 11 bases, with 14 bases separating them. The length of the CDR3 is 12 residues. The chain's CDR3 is CASSASTAKQFF. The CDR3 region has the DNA TGTGCCAGCAGCGCGTCGACGGCTAAGCAGTTCTTC.

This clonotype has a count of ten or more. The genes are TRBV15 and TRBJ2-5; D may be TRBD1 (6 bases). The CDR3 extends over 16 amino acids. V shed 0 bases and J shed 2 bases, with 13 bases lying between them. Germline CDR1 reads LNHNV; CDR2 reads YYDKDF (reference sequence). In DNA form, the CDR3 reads TGTGCCACCAGCAGAGATGAAAGGGGACAACAAGAGACCCAGTACTTC. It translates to CATSRDERGQQETQYF. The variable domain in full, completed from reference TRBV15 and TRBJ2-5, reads DAMVIQNPRYQVTQFGKPVTLSCSQTLNHNVMYWYQQKSSQAPKLLFHYYDKDFNNEADTPDNFQSRRPNTSFCFLDIRSPGLGDTAMYLCATSRDERGQQETQYFGPGTRLLVL.

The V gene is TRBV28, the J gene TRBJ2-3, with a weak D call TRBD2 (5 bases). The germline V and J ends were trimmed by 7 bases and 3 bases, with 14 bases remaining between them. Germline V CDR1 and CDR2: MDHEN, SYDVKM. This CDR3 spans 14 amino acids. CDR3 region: CASTLDPGTDTQYF. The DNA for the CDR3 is TGTGCCAGCACCTTAGATCCGGGGACAGATACGCAGTATTTT.

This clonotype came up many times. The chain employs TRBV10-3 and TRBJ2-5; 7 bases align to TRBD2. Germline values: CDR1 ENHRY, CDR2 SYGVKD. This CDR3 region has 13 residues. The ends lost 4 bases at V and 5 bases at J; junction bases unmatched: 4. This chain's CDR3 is CAISGGGGETQYF. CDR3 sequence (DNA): TGTGCCATCAGTGGGGGCGGGGGTGAGACCCAGTACTTC.

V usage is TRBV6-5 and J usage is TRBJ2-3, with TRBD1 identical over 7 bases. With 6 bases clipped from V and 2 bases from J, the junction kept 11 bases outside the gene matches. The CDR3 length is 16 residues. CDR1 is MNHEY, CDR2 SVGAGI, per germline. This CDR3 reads CASRLLQGVDTDTQYF. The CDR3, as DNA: TGTGCCAGCAGACTCCTTCAGGGGGTTGACACAGATACGCAGTATTTT.

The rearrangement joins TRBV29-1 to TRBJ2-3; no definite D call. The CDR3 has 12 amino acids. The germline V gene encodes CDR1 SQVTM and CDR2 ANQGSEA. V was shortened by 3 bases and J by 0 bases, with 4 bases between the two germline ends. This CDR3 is CSVEWSTDTQYF. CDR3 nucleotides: TGCAGCGTTGAGTGGAGCACAGATACGCAGTATTTT.

CDR3 DNA sequence: TGTGCCAGCAGCCAATCAGGGGTCGGCACAGATACGCAGTATTTT. Its translation: CASSQSGVGTDTQYF. This chain joins TRBV4-2 and TRBJ2-3, with a tentative D call TRBD1 (6 bases). V was clipped by 2 bases and J by 1 base, with 10 bases between them. This CDR3 has 15 amino acids. Germline-derived CDR1 and CDR2 are LGHNA and YNFKEQ.

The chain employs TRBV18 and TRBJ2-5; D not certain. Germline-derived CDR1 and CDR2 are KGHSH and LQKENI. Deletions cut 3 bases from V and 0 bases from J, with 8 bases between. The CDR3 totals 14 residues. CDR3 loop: CASSPAAYQETQYF. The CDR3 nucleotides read TGTGCCAGCTCACCGGCGGCGTACCAAGAGACCCAGTACTTC.

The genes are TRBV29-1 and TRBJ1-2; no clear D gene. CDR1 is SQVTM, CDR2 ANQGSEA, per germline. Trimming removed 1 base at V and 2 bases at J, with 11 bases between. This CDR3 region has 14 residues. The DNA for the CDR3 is TGCAGCGTTGAAGGAGGACTTCAGAACTATGGCTACACCTTC. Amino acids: CSVEGGLQNYGYTF.

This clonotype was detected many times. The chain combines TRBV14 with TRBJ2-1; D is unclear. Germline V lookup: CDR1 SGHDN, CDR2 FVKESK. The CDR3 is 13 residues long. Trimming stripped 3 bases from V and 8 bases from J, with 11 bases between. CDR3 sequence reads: CASSHLAFHEQFF. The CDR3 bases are TGTGCCAGCAGCCACTTAGCATTCCATGAGCAGTTCTTC.

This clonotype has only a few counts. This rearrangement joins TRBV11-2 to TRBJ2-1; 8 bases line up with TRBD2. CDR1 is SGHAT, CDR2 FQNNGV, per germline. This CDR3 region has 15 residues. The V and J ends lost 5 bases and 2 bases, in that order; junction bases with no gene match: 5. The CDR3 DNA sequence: TGTGCCAGCAGCCGAGCGGGAGCAACCTACAATGAGCAGTTCTTC. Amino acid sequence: CASSRAGATYNEQFF.

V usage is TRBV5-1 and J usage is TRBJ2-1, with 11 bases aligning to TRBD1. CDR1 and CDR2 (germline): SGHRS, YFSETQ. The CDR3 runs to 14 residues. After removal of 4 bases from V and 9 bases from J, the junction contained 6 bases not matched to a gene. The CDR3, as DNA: TGCGCCAGCAGCGCTGGACAGGGGGCGAGTGAGCAGTTCTTC. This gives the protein CASSAGQGASEQFF.

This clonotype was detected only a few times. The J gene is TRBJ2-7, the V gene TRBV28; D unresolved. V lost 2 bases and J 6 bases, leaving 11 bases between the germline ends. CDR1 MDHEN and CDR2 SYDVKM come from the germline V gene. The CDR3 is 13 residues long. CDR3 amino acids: CASSLSLVSEQYF. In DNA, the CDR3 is TGTGCCAGCAGTTTAAGTCTGGTCAGCGAGCAGTACTTC.